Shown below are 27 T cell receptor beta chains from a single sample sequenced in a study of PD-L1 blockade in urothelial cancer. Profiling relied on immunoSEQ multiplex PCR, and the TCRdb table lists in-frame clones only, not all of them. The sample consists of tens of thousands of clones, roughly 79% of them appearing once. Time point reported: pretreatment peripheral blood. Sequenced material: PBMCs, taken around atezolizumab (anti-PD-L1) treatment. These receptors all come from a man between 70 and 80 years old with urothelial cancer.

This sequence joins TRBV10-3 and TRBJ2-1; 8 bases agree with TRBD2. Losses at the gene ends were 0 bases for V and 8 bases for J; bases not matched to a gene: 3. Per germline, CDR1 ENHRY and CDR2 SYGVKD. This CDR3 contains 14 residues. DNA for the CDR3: TGTGCCATCAGTGAGTCTAAGCGGGAGTATGAGCAGTTCTTC. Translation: CAISESKREYEQFF.

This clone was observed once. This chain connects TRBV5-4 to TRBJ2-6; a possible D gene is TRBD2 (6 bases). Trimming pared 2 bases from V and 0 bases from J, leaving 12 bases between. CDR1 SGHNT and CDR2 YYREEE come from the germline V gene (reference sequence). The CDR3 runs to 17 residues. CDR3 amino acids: CASSFPGVYSGANVLTF. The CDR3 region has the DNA TGTGCCAGCAGCTTCCCGGGGGTCTACTCTGGGGCCAACGTCCTGACTTTC.

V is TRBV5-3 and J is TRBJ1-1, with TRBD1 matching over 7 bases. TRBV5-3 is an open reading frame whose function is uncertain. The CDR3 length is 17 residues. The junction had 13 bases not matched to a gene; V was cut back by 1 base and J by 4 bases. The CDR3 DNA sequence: TGTGCCAGAAGCTTGCGGTGGCAGGGGGTGAGGAGCACTGAAGCTTTCTTT. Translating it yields CARSLRWQGVRSTEAFF.

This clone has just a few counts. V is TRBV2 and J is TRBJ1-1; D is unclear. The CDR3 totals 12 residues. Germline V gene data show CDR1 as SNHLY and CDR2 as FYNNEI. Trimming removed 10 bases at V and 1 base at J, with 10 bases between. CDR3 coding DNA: TGTGCCACCCGGACTGCGAACACTGAAGCTTTCTTT. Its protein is CATRTANTEAFF.

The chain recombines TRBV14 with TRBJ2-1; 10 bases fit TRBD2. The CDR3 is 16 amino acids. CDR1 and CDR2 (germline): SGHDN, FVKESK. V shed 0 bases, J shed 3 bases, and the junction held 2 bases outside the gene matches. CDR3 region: CASSQELAGDYNEQFF. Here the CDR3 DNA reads TGTGCCAGCAGCCAAGAGCTAGCGGGGGACTACAATGAGCAGTTCTTC.

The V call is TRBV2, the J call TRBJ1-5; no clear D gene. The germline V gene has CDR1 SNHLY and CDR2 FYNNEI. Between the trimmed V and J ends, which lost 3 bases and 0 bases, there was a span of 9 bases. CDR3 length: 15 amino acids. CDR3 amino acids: CASSEYSLSNQPQHF. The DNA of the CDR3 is TGTGCCAGCAGTGAGTATTCCCTTAGCAATCAGCCCCAGCATTTT.

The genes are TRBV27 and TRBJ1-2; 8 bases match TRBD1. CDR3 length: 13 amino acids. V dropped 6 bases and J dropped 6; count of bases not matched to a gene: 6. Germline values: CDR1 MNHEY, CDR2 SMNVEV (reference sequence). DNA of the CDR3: TGTGCCAGCAGCCAGACAGGGGTCAATGGCTACACCTTC. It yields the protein CASSQTGVNGYTF.

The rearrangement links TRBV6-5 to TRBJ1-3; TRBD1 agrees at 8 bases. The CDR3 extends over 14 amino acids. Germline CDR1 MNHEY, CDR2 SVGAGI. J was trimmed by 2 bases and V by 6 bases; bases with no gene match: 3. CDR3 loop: CASSLDRAGNTIYF. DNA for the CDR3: TGTGCCAGCAGCTTGGACAGGGCTGGAAACACCATATATTTT.

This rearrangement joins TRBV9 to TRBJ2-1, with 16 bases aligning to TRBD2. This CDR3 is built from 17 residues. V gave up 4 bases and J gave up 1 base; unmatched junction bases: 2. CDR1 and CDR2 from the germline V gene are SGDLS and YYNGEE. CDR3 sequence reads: CASSTGLAGGSYNEQFF. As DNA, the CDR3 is TGTGCCAGCAGCACGGGACTAGCGGGAGGGTCCTACAATGAGCAGTTCTTC.

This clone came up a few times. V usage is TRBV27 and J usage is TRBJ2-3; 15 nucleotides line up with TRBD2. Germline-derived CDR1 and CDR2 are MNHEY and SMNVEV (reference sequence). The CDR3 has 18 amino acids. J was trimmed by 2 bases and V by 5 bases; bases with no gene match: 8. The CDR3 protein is CASSIGTSGRYNTDTQYF. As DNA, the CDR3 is TGTGCCAGCAGTATCGGGACTAGCGGGAGGTACAACACAGATACGCAGTATTTT.

CDR3 in DNA: TGCGCCAGCAGCGAGGTGGGGGGGATAGAATCCTACGAGCAGTACTTC. This encodes CASSEVGGIESYEQYF. This sequence joins TRBV5-1 and TRBJ2-7; 7 bases are a match to TRBD2. J lost 1 base, V lost 4 bases, and 11 bases had no gene match. Germline-derived CDR1 and CDR2 are SGHRS and YFSETQ. The CDR3 loop spans 16 amino acids.

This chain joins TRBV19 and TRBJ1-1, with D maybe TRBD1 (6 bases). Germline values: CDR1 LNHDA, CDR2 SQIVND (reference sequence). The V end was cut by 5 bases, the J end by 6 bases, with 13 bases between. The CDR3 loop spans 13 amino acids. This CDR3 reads CASSRQDAAEAFF. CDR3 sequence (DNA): TGTGCCAGTAGTCGACAGGATGCGGCTGAAGCTTTCTTT. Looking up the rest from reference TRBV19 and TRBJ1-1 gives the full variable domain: DGGITQSPKYLFRKEGQNVTLSCEQNLNHDAMYWYRQDPGQGLRLIYYSQIVNDFQKGDIAEGYSVSREKKESFPLTVTSAQKNPTAFYLCASSRQDAAEAFFGQGTRLTVV.

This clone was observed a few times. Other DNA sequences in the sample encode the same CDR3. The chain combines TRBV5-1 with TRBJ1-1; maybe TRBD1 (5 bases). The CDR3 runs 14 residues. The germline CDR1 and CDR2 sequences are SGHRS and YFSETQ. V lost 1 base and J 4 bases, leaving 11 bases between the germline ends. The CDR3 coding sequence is TGCGCCAGCAGCTTGACAGGTTTGGGCACTGAAGCTTTCTTT. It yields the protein CASSLTGLGTEAFF. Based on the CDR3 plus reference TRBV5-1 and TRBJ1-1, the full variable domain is KAGVTQTPRYLIKTRGQQVTLSCSPISGHRSVSWYQQTPGQGLQFLFEYFSETQRNKGNFPGRFSGRQFSNSRSEMNVSTLELGDSALYLCASSLTGLGTEAFFGQGTRLTVV.

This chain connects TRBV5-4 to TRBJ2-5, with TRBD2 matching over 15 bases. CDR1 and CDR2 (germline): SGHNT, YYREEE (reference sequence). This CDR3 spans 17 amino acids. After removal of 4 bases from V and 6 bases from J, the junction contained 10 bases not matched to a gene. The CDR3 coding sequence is TGTGCCAGCAGCCCGGGGACTAGCGGGGGGCCAACGAAGACCCAGTACTTC. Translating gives CASSPGTSGGPTKTQYF.

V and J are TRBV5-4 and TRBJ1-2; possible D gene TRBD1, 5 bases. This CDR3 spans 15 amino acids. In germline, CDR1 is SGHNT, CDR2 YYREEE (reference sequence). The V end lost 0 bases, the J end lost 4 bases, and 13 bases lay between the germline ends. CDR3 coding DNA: TGTGCCAGCAGCTTGGTTCAGGAAGGGGCCTATGGCTACACCTTC. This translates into CASSLVQEGAYGYTF.

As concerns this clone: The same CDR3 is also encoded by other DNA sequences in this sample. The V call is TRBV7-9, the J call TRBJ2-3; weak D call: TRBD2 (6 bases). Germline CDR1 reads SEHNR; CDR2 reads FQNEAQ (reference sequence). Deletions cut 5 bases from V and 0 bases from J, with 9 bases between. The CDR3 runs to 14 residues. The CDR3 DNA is TGTGCCAGCAGCGCCAGCGGGAGCACAGATACGCAGTATTTT. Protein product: CASSASGSTDTQYF.

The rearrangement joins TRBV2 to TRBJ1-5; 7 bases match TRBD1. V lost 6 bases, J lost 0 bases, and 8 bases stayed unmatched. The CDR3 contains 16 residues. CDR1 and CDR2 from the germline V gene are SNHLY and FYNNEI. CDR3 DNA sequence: TGTGCCAGCAGGAGGGAAGGGGGCCTTAGCAATCAGCCCCAGCATTTT. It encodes CASRREGGLSNQPQHF.

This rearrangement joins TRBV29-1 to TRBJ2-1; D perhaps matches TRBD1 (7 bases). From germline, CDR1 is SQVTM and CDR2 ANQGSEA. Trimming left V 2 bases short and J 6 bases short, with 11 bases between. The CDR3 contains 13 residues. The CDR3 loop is CSVEPQGGNEQFF. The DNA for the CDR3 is TGCAGCGTTGAACCTCAGGGGGGCAATGAGCAGTTCTTC.

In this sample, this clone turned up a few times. Here the CDR3 DNA reads TGTGCCAGCAGCTTGGCCAGGGCAGACGGGGAGCTGTTTTTT. Protein sequence: CASSLARADGELFF. The rearrangement joins TRBV5-4 to TRBJ2-2; TRBD1 is a possible D gene (5 bases). The CDR3 contains 14 residues. V dropped 0 bases and J dropped 7 bases, with 10 bases sitting between them. Germline CDR1 SGHNT, CDR2 YYREEE (reference sequence).

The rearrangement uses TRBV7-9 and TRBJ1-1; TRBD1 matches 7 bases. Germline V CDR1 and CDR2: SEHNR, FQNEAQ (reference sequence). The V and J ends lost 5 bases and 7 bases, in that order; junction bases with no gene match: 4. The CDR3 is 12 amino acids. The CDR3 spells CASSLDRREAFF. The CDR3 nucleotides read TGTGCCAGCAGCCTGGACAGGCGTGAAGCTTTCTTT.

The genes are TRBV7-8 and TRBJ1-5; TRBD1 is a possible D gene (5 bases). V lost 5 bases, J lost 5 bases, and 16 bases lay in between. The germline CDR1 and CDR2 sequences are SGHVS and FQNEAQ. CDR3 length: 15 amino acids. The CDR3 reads CASSPGVSRHQPQHF. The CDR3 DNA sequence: TGTGCCAGCAGCCCGGGGGTCTCACGGCATCAGCCCCAGCATTTT. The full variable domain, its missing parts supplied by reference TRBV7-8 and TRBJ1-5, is GAGVSQSPRYKVAKRGQDVALRCDPISGHVSLFWYQQALGQGPEFLTYFQNEAQLDKSGLPSDRFFAERPEGSVSTLKIQRTQQEDSAVYLCASSPGVSRHQPQHFGDGTRLSIL.

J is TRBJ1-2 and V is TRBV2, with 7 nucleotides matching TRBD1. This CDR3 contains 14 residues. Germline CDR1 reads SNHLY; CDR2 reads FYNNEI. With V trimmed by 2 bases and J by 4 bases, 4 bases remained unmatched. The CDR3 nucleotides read TGTGCCAGCAGTGAAAGGAGGGACAGCTATGGCTACACCTTC. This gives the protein CASSERRDSYGYTF.

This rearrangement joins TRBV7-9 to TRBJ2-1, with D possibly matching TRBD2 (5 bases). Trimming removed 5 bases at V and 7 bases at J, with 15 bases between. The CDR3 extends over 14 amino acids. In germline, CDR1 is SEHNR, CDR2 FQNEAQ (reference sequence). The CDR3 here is CASSPDSQVNEQFF. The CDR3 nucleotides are TGTGCCAGCAGCCCGGACTCGCAGGTGAATGAGCAGTTCTTC.

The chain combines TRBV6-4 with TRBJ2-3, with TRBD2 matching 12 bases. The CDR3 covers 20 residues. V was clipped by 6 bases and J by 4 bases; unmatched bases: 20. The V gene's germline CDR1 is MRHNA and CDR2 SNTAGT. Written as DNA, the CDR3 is TGTGCCAGCAGCCGTCGAGGACTAGCGGGGCCTGGAGGTCACCCAGATACGCAGTATTTT. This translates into CASSRRGLAGPGGHPDTQYF.

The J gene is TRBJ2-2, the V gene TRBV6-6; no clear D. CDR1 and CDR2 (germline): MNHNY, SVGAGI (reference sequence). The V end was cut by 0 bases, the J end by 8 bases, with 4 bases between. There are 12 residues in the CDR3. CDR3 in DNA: TGTGCCAGCAGTTACTCGAGGGGGGAGCTGTTTTTT. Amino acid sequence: CASSYSRGELFF.

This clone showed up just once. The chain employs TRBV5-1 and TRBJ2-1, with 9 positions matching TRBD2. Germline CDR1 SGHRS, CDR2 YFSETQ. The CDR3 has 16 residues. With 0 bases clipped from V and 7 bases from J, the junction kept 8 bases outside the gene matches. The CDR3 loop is CASSLVSAGGSNEQFF. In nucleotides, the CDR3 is TGCGCCAGCAGCTTGGTTTCGGCGGGGGGGTCTAATGAGCAGTTCTTC.

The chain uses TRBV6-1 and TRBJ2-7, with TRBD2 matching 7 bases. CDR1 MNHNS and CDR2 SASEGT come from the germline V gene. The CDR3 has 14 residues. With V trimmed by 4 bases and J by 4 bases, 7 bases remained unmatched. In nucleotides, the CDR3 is TGTGCCAGCAGTGTAGCTAGCGGAGCATACGAGCAGTACTTC. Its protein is CASSVASGAYEQYF.